The clone carrying this T cell receptor (beta chain) was observed many times. Antigen specificity is unknown. This specimen comes from a study of molecular identifiers for immune sequencing clone quantification. Study context: Five aliquots were made in replicates from the RNA of 20,000 or 100,000 naive CD8 cells, and four were sequenced.

Previously described methods and listed TCR primers produced bulk TCR libraries. Using its own MiXCR run on the PCR reads, TCRdb lists one record per CDR3 protein. Counted here are under 650,000 distinct CDR3 sequences, about 20% occurring once; the ten biggest clones make up roughly 0.83%. Study results and limitations: Clones above 20 RNA copies contained over 98% of effector molecules but under 1% of naive ones. Identical TCR molecules that share a barcode could lead to an underestimation of highly expanded clone sizes.

Germline V gene sequence: CDR1 MNHNS, CDR2 SASEGT. Trimming removed 10 bases at V and 3 bases at J, with 6 bases between. This CDR3 is 10 amino acids long. The specimen sequenced was naive CD8+ T cells from blood, with Jurkat cell RNA spiked in. The subset: FACS-sorted CD8+CD4-CCR7+CD45RA+ naive T cells. The source of this sequence is a human donor in good health. Some libraries in this study had Jurkat cell RNA spiked in. The genes are TRBV6-1 and TRBJ2-5; D call uncertain. The CDR3 nucleotides are TGTGCCACCCAAGAAGAGACCCAGTACTTC. It codes for CATQEETQYF.